This TCR beta chain was found in a study of CXCR3-negative and CXCR3-positive naive CD8 T cells. Study findings and constraints: Whereas memory cells differed, naive CXCR3-negative and CXCR3-positive cells shared similar TRBV-TRBJ usage. Between one naive subset and the other, surface CD5 was comparable, and TCR strength was inferred from TRB CDR3 properties.

UMI-labeled 5' RACE TRB cDNA libraries were prepared from the cells. TCRdb re-called the 5' RACE reads and catalogs CDR3 proteins one per entry, DNA excluded. Recorded for this sample: over 70,000 distinct CDR3 sequences. As regards this clonotype: Its cognate antigen is unknown.

The CDR3 sequence is 14 residues long. Germline loops: CDR1 SQVTM, CDR2 ANQGSEA. In triplicate, each CD8+ T cell subset was sorted at a few hundred thousand cells per replicate. The sequence was collected from a human donor in good health. Some clones in this sample may be carry-over from other donors' samples. The material sequenced was naive CXCR3- CD8+ T cells from blood. Sample subset: CD45RO-CCR7+CD27+CD95- naive CD8+ T cells lacking CXCR3 (TNR3-). The chain employs TRBV29-1 and TRBJ2-1; TCRdb gives TRBD1 as the D gene, but with no DNA this cannot be confirmed. The CDR3 spells CSVSDRGDYNEQFF.